This TCR beta chain was recovered during a study of CD8 T cells in ankylosing spondylitis. Findings and limits, study-wide: Reports say disease-linked clones showed up significantly more in matched ankylosing spondylitis synovial fluid. Apparently characteristic of ankylosing spondylitis blood was a TCR beta motif (roughly eight highly homologous variants).

The TCR beta libraries were generated through quantitative 5'-RACE incorporating molecular barcodes. MiXCR, run by TCRdb on the 5' RACE reads, gives a single entry per CDR3 protein. The repertoire includes about 420,000 distinct CDR3 sequences, around 22% of them detected once, and about a sixth sits in the top ten. To note about this clonotype: What it recognizes is unknown.

The source is a male donor with ankylosing spondylitis. Sequencing used blood, either unsorted or a sorted T cell fraction (not recorded which).

CDR3 sequence reads: CASSERDYQETQYF. Written as DNA, the CDR3 is TGTGCCAGCAGCGAAAGGGACTACCAAGAGACCCAGTACTTC. The gene calls are TRBV3-1 and TRBJ2-5; perhaps TRBD2 as D (6 bases). The V end was cut by 5 bases, the J end by 0 bases, with 10 bases between. The CDR3 is made up of 14 amino acids. Germline CDR1 LGHDT, CDR2 YNNKEL (reference sequence).